This T cell receptor beta chain appears in the sequencing data of a study of T cell responses to AZD1222 COVID-19 vaccine. Assay used: immunoSEQ multiplex PCR; TCRdb lists only in-frame clones, some missing. This sample carries 200,000 to 250,000 clones, about 92% of them seen once, and the ten largest clones take roughly 1%. The source is an adult in good health. The input for sequencing was peripheral blood, taken on day 0 of MenACWY control vaccination.

The CDR3 DNA reads TGTGCCAGCAGCGTAGACCCGAGGGAGAATTCACCCCTCCACTTT. It encodes CASSVDPRENSPLHF. The V call is TRBV9, the J call TRBJ1-6; D remains unclear. CDR1 SGDLS and CDR2 YYNGEE come from the germline V gene. The V end was cut by 0 bases, the J end by 7 bases, with 11 bases between. The CDR3 contains 15 residues.